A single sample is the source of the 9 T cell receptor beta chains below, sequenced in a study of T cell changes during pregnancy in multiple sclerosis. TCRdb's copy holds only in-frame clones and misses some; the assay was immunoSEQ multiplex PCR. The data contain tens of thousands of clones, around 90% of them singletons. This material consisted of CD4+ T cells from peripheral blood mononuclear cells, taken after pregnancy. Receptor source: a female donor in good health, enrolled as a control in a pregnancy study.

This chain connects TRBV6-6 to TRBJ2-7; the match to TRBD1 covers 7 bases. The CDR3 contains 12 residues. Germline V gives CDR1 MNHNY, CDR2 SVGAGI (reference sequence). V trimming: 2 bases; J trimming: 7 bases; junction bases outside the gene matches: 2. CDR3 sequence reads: CASSYTGVEQYF. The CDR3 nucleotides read TGTGCCAGCAGTTACACAGGGGTAGAGCAGTACTTC.

CDR3 protein: CASSLGVGQGKINEQFF. In nucleotides, the CDR3 is TGTGCCAGCAGCTTAGGGGTGGGGCAGGGGAAGATCAATGAGCAGTTCTTC. The V gene is TRBV7-2, the J gene TRBJ2-1; perhaps TRBD1 as D (6 bases). The CDR3 consists of 17 residues. CDR1 and CDR2 (germline): SGHTA, FQGNSA. The V gene lost 1 base and the J gene lost 6 bases, with 19 bases spanning the gap.

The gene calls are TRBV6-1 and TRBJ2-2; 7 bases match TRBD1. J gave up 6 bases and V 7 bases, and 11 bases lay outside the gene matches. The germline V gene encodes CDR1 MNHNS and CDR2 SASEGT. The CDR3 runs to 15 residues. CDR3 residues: CASKPNDRVPGELFF. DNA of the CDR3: TGTGCCAGCAAACCGAACGACAGGGTACCCGGGGAGCTGTTTTTT.

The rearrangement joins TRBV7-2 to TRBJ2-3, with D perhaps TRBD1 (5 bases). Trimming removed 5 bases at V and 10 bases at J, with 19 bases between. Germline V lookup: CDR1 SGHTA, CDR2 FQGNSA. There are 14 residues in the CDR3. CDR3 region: CASSPNTQGFAQYF. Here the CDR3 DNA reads TGTGCCAGCAGCCCGAACACCCAGGGTTTTGCGCAGTATTTT.

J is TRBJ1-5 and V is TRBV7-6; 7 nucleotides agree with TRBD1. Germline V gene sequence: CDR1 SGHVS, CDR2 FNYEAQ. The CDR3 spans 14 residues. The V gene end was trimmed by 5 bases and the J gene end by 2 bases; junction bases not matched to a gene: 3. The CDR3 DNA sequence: TGTGCCAGCAGCCCCGGACAGGGCAATCAGCCCCAGCATTTT. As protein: CASSPGQGNQPQHF.

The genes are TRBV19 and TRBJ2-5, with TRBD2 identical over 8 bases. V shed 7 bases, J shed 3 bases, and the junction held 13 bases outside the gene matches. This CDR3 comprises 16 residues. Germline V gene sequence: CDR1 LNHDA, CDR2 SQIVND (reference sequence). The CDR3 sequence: CASTETGTRHKETQYF. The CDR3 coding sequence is TGTGCCAGTACCGAAACCGGGACTAGGCATAAAGAGACCCAGTACTTC.

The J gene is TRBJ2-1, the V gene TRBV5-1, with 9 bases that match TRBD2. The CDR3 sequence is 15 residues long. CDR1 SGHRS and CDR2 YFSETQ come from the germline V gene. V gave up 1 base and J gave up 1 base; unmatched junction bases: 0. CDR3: CASSLLAGSYNEQFF. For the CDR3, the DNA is TGCGCCAGCAGCTTGCTAGCGGGGTCCTACAATGAGCAGTTCTTC.

CDR3 sequence reads: CASRVRDRVGYTF. The CDR3 coding sequence is TGTGCCAGTAGGGTACGTGACAGGGTTGGCTACACCTTC. The chain combines TRBV19 with TRBJ1-2; 7 bases map to TRBD1. The J segment lost 7 bases and the V segment lost 6 bases, leaving 8 bases of the junction unmatched. CDR3 length: 13 residues. The germline V gene has CDR1 LNHDA and CDR2 SQIVND (reference sequence).

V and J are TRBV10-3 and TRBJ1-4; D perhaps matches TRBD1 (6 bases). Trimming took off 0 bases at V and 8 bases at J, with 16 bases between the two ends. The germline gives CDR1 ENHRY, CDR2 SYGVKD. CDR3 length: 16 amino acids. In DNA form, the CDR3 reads TGTGCCATCAGTGAGTCCCCACTAACTGGGGGCGAAAAACTGTTTTTT. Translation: CAISESPLTGGEKLFF.